The 18 T cell receptor beta chains listed next were all sequenced from one sample in a study of T cell responses to AZD1222 COVID-19 vaccine. Sequenced by immunoSEQ multiplex PCR; TCRdb stores in-frame clones only, minus some. The sample records some 150,000 clones, 80% to 95% being singletons. The specimen was peripheral blood, collected on day 0 of AZD1222 vaccination. Every receptor here comes from an adult in good health.

The chain carries TRBV6-5 and TRBJ1-5; possibly TRBD1 for D (6 bases). The V gene lost 6 bases and the J gene lost 4 bases, with 13 bases spanning the gap. This CDR3 has 14 amino acids. CDR1 and CDR2 (germline): MNHEY, SVGAGI. This CDR3 reads CASRMGHANQPQHF. DNA of the CDR3: TGTGCCAGCAGAATGGGACACGCAAATCAGCCCCAGCATTTT.

This clone was found once. The chain combines TRBV6-2 or TRBV6-3 with TRBJ2-3, with 9 bases aligning to TRBD1. The V gene's germline CDR1 is MNHEY and CDR2 SVGEGT. There are 15 residues in the CDR3. Unmatched junction bases numbered 4, after V lost 3 bases and J lost 3 bases. CDR3 nucleotides: TGTGCCAGCAGTTATTTGGGACAGGGTACAGATACGCAGTATTTT. Amino acid sequence: CASSYLGQGTDTQYF.

This chain uses TRBV27 with TRBJ1-5, with 8 bases lining up with TRBD1. This CDR3 spans 12 amino acids. The trim removed 6 bases at V and 10 bases at J, leaving 5 bases unmatched. The germline V gene has CDR1 MNHEY and CDR2 SMNVEV (reference sequence). CDR3 residues: CASRGQGPPQHF. The CDR3 DNA reads as TGTGCCAGCAGAGGACAGGGACCCCCCCAGCATTTT.

The J gene is TRBJ2-3, the V gene TRBV29-1; possibly TRBD2 for D (6 bases). V was shortened by 5 bases and J by 8 bases, with 11 bases between the two germline ends. Germline V gene sequence: CDR1 SQVTM, CDR2 ANQGSEA. The CDR3 extends over 11 amino acids. Here the CDR3 reads CSVSPGGTQYF. The CDR3 coding sequence is TGCAGCGTTTCGCCCGGGGGTACGCAGTATTTT.

This clone was counted a single time. The chain links TRBV5-8 to TRBJ2-4; D uncertain. CDR3 length equals 17 residues. Trimming took 2 bases from V and 0 from J, leaving 15 bases between them. The germline V gene has CDR1 SGHTS and CDR2 YDEGEE. The CDR3 sequence is CASSLLLAILAKNIQYF. DNA of the CDR3: TGTGCCAGCAGCTTACTCCTCGCGATACTAGCCAAAAACATTCAGTACTTC.

This chain uses TRBV4-2 with TRBJ2-6; 10 nucleotides line up with TRBD1. V shed 4 bases and J 0 bases; nucleotides not matched to a gene: 3. CDR3 length: 17 amino acids. CDR1 LGHNA and CDR2 YNFKEQ come from the germline V gene. The CDR3 DNA reads as TGTGCCAGCAGCCCGACAGGGGGCTCCTCTGGGGCCAACGTCCTGACTTTC. Encoded protein: CASSPTGGSSGANVLTF.

This clone has only a few counts. The chain couples TRBV28 to TRBJ2-7, with D unresolved. The CDR3 contains 13 residues. Trimming removed 2 bases at V and 6 bases at J, with 11 bases between. Germline CDR1 MDHEN, CDR2 SYDVKM. Here the CDR3 DNA reads TGTGCCAGCAGTTTAACTCGAACGGTCGAGCAGTACTTC. It specifies CASSLTRTVEQYF.

V usage is TRBV12-3 or TRBV12-4 and J usage is TRBJ2-3; D uncertain. V lost 1 base, J lost 2 bases, and 4 bases lay in between. The CDR3 has 13 residues. CDR3 coding DNA: TGTGCCAGCAGTTTAGAACACACAGATACGCAGTATTTT. Protein product: CASSLEHTDTQYF.

The chain uses TRBV9 and TRBJ1-1; D perhaps matches TRBD1 (5 bases). Germline V gene data show CDR1 as SGDLS and CDR2 as YYNGEE. Trimming took off 0 bases at V and 1 base at J, with 10 bases between the two ends. This CDR3 has 15 amino acids. CDR3 loop: CASSVENRRNTEAFF. In nucleotides, the CDR3 is TGTGCCAGCAGCGTAGAGAACAGGAGGAACACTGAAGCTTTCTTT. The entire variable domain, with the rest obtained from reference TRBV9 and TRBJ1-1, is as follows: DSGVTQTPKHLITATGQRVTLRCSPRSGDLSVYWYQQSLDQGLQFLIQYYNGEERAKGNILERFSAQQFPDLHSELNLSSLELGDSALYFCASSVENRRNTEAFFGQGTRLTVV.

This rearrangement joins TRBV6-5 to TRBJ2-2, with D possibly matching TRBD2 (5 bases). The V gene's germline CDR1 is MNHEY and CDR2 SVGAGI. The CDR3 has 14 amino acids. The V end was cut by 8 bases, the J end by 1 base, with 11 bases between. The CDR3 loop is CASRGYLNTGELFF. In DNA, the CDR3 is TGTGCCAGCCGAGGGTATTTGAACACCGGGGAGCTGTTTTTT.

This clone was found a few times. The chain combines TRBV12-3 or TRBV12-4 with TRBJ1-2; D is undetermined. Trimming took off 6 bases at V and 4 bases at J, with 12 bases between the two ends. The CDR3 has 13 amino acids. CDR3 coding DNA: TGTGCCAGCAGACCCGGAGATCGCTATGGCTACACCTTC. Amino acid sequence: CASRPGDRYGYTF.

The rearrangement uses TRBV28 and TRBJ2-1; 9 bases map to TRBD2. J was trimmed by 7 bases and V by 4 bases; bases with no gene match: 14. Germline V gene data show CDR1 as MDHEN and CDR2 as SYDVKM. The CDR3 totals 17 residues. CDR3 region: CASSSTLWRGGDNEQFF. The CDR3 coding sequence is TGTGCCAGCAGTTCCACGCTATGGCGGGGGGGCGATAATGAGCAGTTCTTC.

The chain is built from TRBV7-2 and TRBJ2-2; possible D gene TRBD1, 5 bases. V was clipped by 5 bases and J by 4 bases, with 17 bases between them. The V gene's germline CDR1 is SGHTA and CDR2 FQGNSA. CDR3 size: 16 residues. In DNA form, the CDR3 reads TGTGCCAGCAGCGACCCCCAGGGCTTGGGCACCGGGGAGCTGTTTTTT. It specifies CASSDPQGLGTGELFF. Filled out from reference TRBV7-2 and TRBJ2-2, the complete variable domain reads GAGVSQSPSNKVTEKGKDVELRCDPISGHTALYWYRQSLGQGLEFLIYFQGNSAPDKSGLPSDRFSAERTGGSVSTLTIQRTQQEDSAVYLCASSDPQGLGTGELFFGEGSRLTVL.

This clone was observed once. The chain couples TRBV3-1 (or the pseudogene TRBV3-2) to TRBJ2-2; TRBD1 agrees at 7 bases. CDR3 size: 16 residues. The germline gives CDR1 LGHDT, CDR2 YNNKEL (reference sequence). V was pared by 3 bases and J by 10 bases, with 14 bases of the junction left unmatched. DNA for the CDR3: TGTGCCAGCAGCCAGGATCCGGGACAGAGTTATCTGGAGCTGTTTTTT. Its translation is CASSQDPGQSYLELFF.

This chain's CDR3 is CASSYIIGSYNEQFF. The CDR3 nucleotides read TGTGCCAGCAGTTACATCATTGGCTCCTACAATGAGCAGTTCTTC. The V gene is TRBV6-5, the J gene TRBJ2-1; D is unresolved. This CDR3 spans 15 amino acids. CDR1 MNHEY and CDR2 SVGAGI come from the germline V gene. V shed 2 bases and J shed 0 bases, with 8 bases lying between them.

The chain has TRBV12-3 or TRBV12-4 and TRBJ2-7; the D call may be TRBD1 or TRBD2 (5 bases each). This CDR3 is built from 11 residues. Trimming took 4 bases from V and 12 from J, leaving 13 bases between them. The CDR3 nucleotides are TGTGCCAGCAGTTGGGGTGGGGGTCGGTACTTC. It is translated as CASSWGGGRYF.

The chain combines TRBV7-6 with TRBJ2-1, with 8 bases identical to TRBD2. Germline values: CDR1 SGHVS, CDR2 FNYEAQ. The V segment lost 1 base and the J segment 7 bases; nucleotides outside the gene matches: 3. The CDR3 consists of 14 residues. The CDR3 spells CASSLGLARNEQFF. In DNA form, the CDR3 reads TGTGCCAGCAGCTTAGGACTAGCGCGTAATGAGCAGTTCTTC.

This rearrangement joins TRBV28 to TRBJ2-7; 7 bases match TRBD1. Germline V gives CDR1 MDHEN, CDR2 SYDVKM. J lost 4 bases, V lost 6 bases, and 9 bases had no gene match. The length of the CDR3 is 14 residues. The CDR3 spells CASRKNRGLYEQYF. CDR3 nucleotide sequence: TGTGCCAGCAGGAAGAACAGGGGATTATACGAGCAGTACTTC.